This T cell receptor (beta chain) appears in the sequencing data of a study of cytomegalovirus exposure and HLA in healthy donors. Study-wide points: Reportedly, a later analysis found an Asian-associated ancestry cluster had fewer N-insertions than the roughly 700-donor mean.

The PCR made use of 60 Vbeta and 13 Jbeta primers. TCRdb's copy holds only in-frame clones and misses some; the assay was immunoSEQ multiplex PCR. The sample's table shows roughly 30,000 clones. Measured by frequency, this clone is medium-sized (0.01 to 0.1%). The target antigen is unknown. The CDR3 spans 12 residues. Per the germline V gene, CDR1 is MDHEN and CDR2 is SYDVKM. The V and J ends lost 10 bases and 5 bases respectively, with 14 bases between them. This sequence originates from a woman in her thirties or forties in good health and CMV-seropositive. This chain uses TRBV28 with TRBJ1-1, with a possible D match to TRBD1 (5 bases). The sequenced material came from PBMCs. The CDR3 DNA reads TGTGCCACCCAGAGCGCAGGGACTGAAGCTTTCTTT. It is translated as CATQSAGTEAFF.